This T cell receptor beta chain was observed in a study of T cell clonality in common variable immunodeficiency. This clone was counted at least ten times. Data came from immunoSEQ multiplex PCR; TCRdb stores just in-frame clones and leaves some out. The repertoire shows tens of thousands of clones, none seen only once; the top ten take around 4%. The source material was peripheral blood mononuclear cells. The TCR sequence derives from a person between 18 and 69 years old in good health.

The sequenced CDR3 bases are TGTGCCAGCATCCCCAGGGAGTCTTCCAATGGC. Amino acids: CASIPRESSNG. The complete CDR3 reads CASIPRESSNGYTF. The rearrangement joins TRBV2 to TRBJ1-2; D might be TRBD1 (5 bases). The read terminates 3 residues ahead of where the CDR3 ends, so the germline J gene completes it. The germline CDR1 and CDR2 sequences are SNHLY and FYNNEI. This CDR3 has 14 amino acids. V lost 7 bases to trimming and J lost 6 bases, with 18 bases between them.